This TCR beta chain was recorded in a study of cytomegalovirus exposure and HLA in healthy donors (TCRdb year 2017). The study in broad terms: An earlier analysis of 587 of the donors reported about 290 Gb of sequence data and around 120 million unique TCR beta sequences from roughly 180 million T cells. In addition to the first cohort of roughly 670 subjects, a separate validation cohort of under 150 different subjects was used. In a later genetic analysis, genome-wide SNP genotypes for about three fifths of the roughly 670 donors were used, and that subset was treated as a discovery cohort. Of the approximately 400 genotyped donors, approximately 83% fell in the genetic ancestry cluster associated with self-reported Caucasian donors. Several DR-DQ haplotypes were handled as single units for association and clustering because linkage in the cohort was strong. HLA typing covered class I and class II loci at four-digit resolution. Using immunosequencing, the study profiled T cell repertoires from 666 subjects and related those repertoires to cytomegalovirus serostatus. A later analysis re-analyzed previously published TCR beta repertoires from about 730 donors and added high-resolution HLA genotyping to study TCR occurrence patterns. High-throughput TCR immunosequencing, statistical association of individual TCRs with disease status, and machine learning were combined to predict cytomegalovirus infection status. Donor age, sex, ethnicity and CMV serostatus were compiled alongside the repertoire data. Every repertoire in the discovery cohort had been generated on one and the same sequencing platform. The number of typed donors differed by locus: about 620-630 for A, B, C, DRB1 and DQB1; roughly 510 for DQA1; over 600 for DPA1; and some 430 for DPB1. Approximately 300 gigabases of sequencing data and 75 million to 85 million unique TCR sequences made up an early release that covered 640 HLA-typed donors. The later analysis used no new phenotypic data to find candidate immune exposures, relying instead on TCR beta sequences and their occurrence across donors. To decide whether each TCR beta V gene segment behaved as functional or pseudogenic, an earlier analysis of approximately 620 of the donors relied on high-throughput TCR beta sequencing. The aim of the study was to test whether cataloging public T cell receptors could identify signatures of past pathogen exposure. On average, over 200,000 unique TCR beta nucleotide sequences were sequenced per donor among several hundred genotyped donors of the cohort, with around 19% of those sequences being non-productive.

Study-level results and caveats: According to a later analysis, parvovirus B19, influenza, CMV and Epstein-Barr virus appeared linked to several top co-occurrence clusters. A cluster of highly shared sequence variants was judged likely to represent a technical artifact of the sequencing pipeline. In a later analysis, the rate of TCR association differed among HLA loci, with DRB1 alleles having the most associated TCRs and HLA-C alleles having the fewest. According to the authors, the approach could potentially be generalized to other disease states and immunological phenotypes. In a later genetic analysis, a missense DCLRE1C variant was associated with V-gene and J-gene trimming of TCR beta chains, and the association was replicated in an independent cohort. Compared with equally common non-associated chains, HLA-associated TCR beta chains in a later analysis were more clonally expanded and had lower generation probabilities. In a later analysis, some 18,000 TCR beta sequences were associated with specific HLA alleles at a false discovery rate of 0.05. A further reported finding was that TCR beta sequences accurately predicted the HLA-A and HLA-B alleles for most subjects in the first cohort. Broadly in line with IMGT annotations, most TCR beta V segments showed up in productive rearrangements about 87% or about 30% of the time in an earlier analysis of 450 to 600 of the donors. The 87-base-pair reads could not distinguish some IMGT-functional V segments, including TRBV6-2 and TRBV6-3, so those segments were excluded. In vitro tests confirmed that a few of the cytomegalovirus-associated TCR beta chains recognize cytomegalovirus antigens. Linkage disequilibrium might explain the correlated functional status among segregating V segments, but an unknown experimental factor could not be excluded. Most TCR sequences were seen in very few donors, while some public TCRs were found in many individuals. Because counts were too low, fewer than 20 rarely observed V segments, including chromosome 9 orphons, were excluded from the earlier analysis of some 590 of the donors. A later analysis found that most CMV-associated TCR beta chains appeared HLA-restricted, with HLA associations seemingly driven largely by CMV exposure. Because HLA typing was unavailable for some donors at each locus, only the typed subset was used in association tests. When HLA alleles, especially DR and DQ, strongly co-occurred, TCR associations were difficult to assign to individual alleles. The only immune exposure information available for the cohort was CMV serostatus. The presence/absence analyses assumed that sequencing depth was roughly uniform across donors, and that assumption may not be true. In the study, about 150 TCR beta chains were listed as associated with cytomegalovirus. The classifier was reported to diagnose cytomegalovirus status with high specificity and sensitivity in both the original and validation cohorts. A later genetic analysis reported fewer N-insertions in productive TCRs among donors in an Asian-associated ancestry cluster than the roughly 700-donor mean. Only TCR beta chains were sequenced in this cohort, and the absence of alpha or paired-chain data limited detectable features.

Libraries were made using the immunoSEQ multiplex PCR assay. A mixture of 60 forward primers for TCR Vbeta segments and 13 reverse primers for TCR Jbeta segments was used in the multiplex PCR. A multiplex PCR assay on genomic DNA amplified the CDR3 region of rearranged TCR beta genes. The Illumina HiSeq System was used to sequence the amplified TCR beta libraries as 87-base-pair reads. The paper's data handling went like this. In a later analysis, approximately 74 million unique TCR beta chains were counted across the 650 to 700 repertoires, and around 11 million of these chains were shared by at least two donors. To remove PCR and sequencing errors, raw reads were error-corrected and collapsed into unique sequences using a nearest-neighbor algorithm that merged closely related sequences. V, D and J gene segments were assigned by aligning CDR3 sequences to IMGT reference sequences. For a sequence to be retained, at least a six-nucleotide match to both a V gene segment and a J gene segment was required. A rearrangement counted as productive if the CDR3 had no stop codons and remained in frame with V and J, and every other rearrangement counted as non-productive. Following IMGT convention, CDR3 was defined as the stretch from the second conserved V-encoded cysteine to the conserved J-encoded phenylalanine. In an earlier analysis of just under 600 of the donors, sequences lacking an unambiguous match to a single V gene segment were excluded. In an earlier analysis of a few hundred of the donors, V segments were called functional above 56.7% productive rearrangements and were called segregating when the between-donor standard deviation exceeded 5%. A statistical classification framework was built for diagnosing cytomegalovirus status from the catalog of TCR beta chain sequences. V and J gene assignment, in a later analysis, came from comparing TCR nucleotide sequences with IMGT/GENE-DB human TR gene sequences. In a later analysis, CDR3 sequences and most-parsimonious VDJ recombination scenarios were assigned using the TCRdist pipeline. In a later analysis, each TCR beta chain was defined by its CDR3 amino acid sequence together with its V-gene family, and reads lacking a unique V-gene family were excluded. In a later analysis, approximately 590 highly shared, low-generation-probability nucleotide sequences were removed to address suspected cross-contamination and a sequencing artifact. A later analysis calculated a clonal expansion index for each public chain from normalized within-repertoire ranks of inferred template counts. A later analysis computed generation probabilities with a VDJ recombination model fitted to out-of-frame rearrangements, and checked the results against IGoR. A later analysis scored TCR-TCR, TCR-HLA and TCR-CMV co-occurrence with hypergeometric tests, applying a repertoire-size bias correction to TCR pairs. To estimate false discovery rates, a later analysis permuted the HLA or CMV assignments 20 times. A later analysis grouped co-occurring TCRs with DBSCAN, adding TCRdist sequence similarity when clustering within HLA-allele-positive subsets. For co-occurrence clustering, repertoires with fewer than 30,000 or more than 120,000 public chains were excluded, along with about five repertoires with anomalous nucleotide sharing. The table comes from immuneACCESS by way of TCRdb, which keeps in-frame sequences with V and J called. Part of the clones is missing from these tables; in studies checked, under half for an unresolved V gene and the rest for unknown reasons. The V and J calls and clone size were taken over from that table, and D and trimming were inferred from the DNA. The sample yields about 52,000 clones; around 66% were counted once. The ten top clones hold about 3.1% of the sample.

The cohort consisted of approximately 670 healthy bone marrow donors. At the time of sampling, every cohort member was nominally healthy, though immune exposures that went unrecorded were likely present. The donor was CMV seronegative and was included in the group of 352 seronegative cohort members. A peripheral blood sample was collected from each donor, and TCR beta sequencing was performed on peripheral blood mononuclear cells. Genomic DNA extraction from the blood cell samples was performed with the Qiagen DNeasy Blood Extraction Kit. Worth noting for this clone: The target of this receptor is not known. Base qualities are not at hand, and no much larger clone is one base apart.

Sequences MDHEN (CDR1) and SYDVKM (CDR2) are obtained from the germline V gene. Counted from cysteine to phenylalanine, this CDR3 has 14 amino acids. Solely the CDR3 DNA is kept, with 42 bases framed from the first base. V is cut by 6 bases and J by 6 bases, and the space between the germline ends is 15 bases. The TCR was taken from a man between 18 and 35 years old in good health and CMV-seronegative. In this chain, TRBV28 is recombined with TRBJ2-1; TRBD1 is possibly the D segment (6 matching bases). The sequenced sample consisted of PBMCs. The CDR3 protein sequence reads: CASSGTIKRNEQFF. In nucleotides, the sequence is TGTGCCAGCAGCGGGACAATAAAACGCAATGAGCAGTTCTTC.